This TCR beta chain comes out of a study of T cell responses to AZD1222 COVID-19 vaccine. Study results and limitations: Clonal diversity may have been underestimated, and the donors were mostly white British, with more females than males. Unmutated variant regions are reportedly the target of nearly half of TCRs that are spike-specific.

To note about this clone: Its cognate antigen is unknown.

The CDR3 runs to 15 residues. Libraries were prepared by immunoSEQ multiplex PCR; TCRdb keeps only in-frame clonotypes and omits some of them. The sample holds 100,000 to 120,000 clones, less than 95% seen once. The chain combines TRBV21-1 with TRBJ1-5; the D call TRBD1 from the table was never checked on the DNA. TRBV21-1 is described as a pseudogene. This TCR came from an adult who received the AZD1222 COVID-19 vaccine. The sample here was peripheral blood, taken 28 days after the second AZD1222 dose. In DNA, the CDR3 is TGTGCCAGCAGCACCGGACATCCGGCAGGACAGCCCCAGCATTTT. Its protein product is CASSTGHPAGQPQHF.